The present entry profiles one TCR beta chain with its context. Its antigen specificity is not known. Base qualities are missing; no much larger clone stands one base away. The CDR3 measures 15 amino acids from cysteine to phenylalanine. The DNA shown is the 45-base CDR3, in frame from base 1. The V and J ends are trimmed by 1 base and 4 bases, leaving 13 bases between them. Sequences SGHAT (CDR1) and FQDESV (CDR2) are obtained from the germline V gene (reference sequence). In total, 500 to 700 healthy bone marrow donors made up the cohort. At the time of sampling, all cohort members were nominally healthy, though unrecorded immune exposures were likely present. The donor tested CMV seronegative and was one of the 352 seronegative cohort members. A peripheral blood sample was provided by each donor, and peripheral blood mononuclear cells were used for TCR beta sequencing. The Qiagen DNeasy Blood Extraction Kit was used to extract genomic DNA from the blood cell samples.

These data originate in a study of cytomegalovirus exposure and HLA in healthy donors (dated by TCRdb to about 2017). Regarding the complete study: An earlier analysis of about 560 of the donors reported about 280 Gb of sequence data and 90 million to 120 million unique TCR beta sequences obtained from about 180 million T cells. An earlier analysis of around 540 of the donors applied high-throughput TCR beta sequencing to assess whether each TCR beta V gene segment acted as functional or pseudogenic. To study patterns of TCR occurrence, a later analysis re-analyzed previously published TCR beta repertoires from 666 donors and added high-resolution HLA genotyping. Roughly 5 DR-DQ haplotypes were handled as single units for association and clustering, since linkage in the cohort was strong. Class I and class II HLA loci were covered by the typing at four-digit resolution. To predict cytomegalovirus infection status, the study brought together high-throughput TCR immunosequencing, statistical association of individual TCRs with disease status, and machine learning. Approximately 300 gigabases of sequencing data and around 88 million unique TCR sequences made up an early release that covered over 550 HLA-typed donors. A later genetic analysis used genome-wide SNP genotypes for about 65% of the 666 donors, treating that subset as a discovery cohort. Across around 400 genotyped donors of the cohort, an average of approximately 200,000 unique TCR beta nucleotide sequences per donor were sequenced, and around 19% of those sequences were non-productive. A separate validation cohort of 100 to 150 different subjects was used in addition to the approximately 700-subject first cohort. The study profiled the T cell repertoires of hundreds of subjects by immunosequencing and related them to cytomegalovirus serostatus. The genetic ancestry cluster associated with self-reported Caucasian donors included around four fifths of the roughly 410 genotyped donors. The study aimed to test whether cataloging public T cell receptors could reveal signatures of past pathogen exposure. Rather than using new phenotypic data, the later analysis identified candidate immune exposures from TCR beta sequences and from how often those sequences occurred across donors. The number of typed donors differed by locus: roughly 629-640 for A, B, C, DRB1 and DQB1; some 540 for DQA1; about 600 for DPA1; and some 430 for DPB1. Every discovery cohort repertoire had been produced on one sequencing platform. Donor age, sex, ethnicity and CMV serostatus were collected together with the repertoire data. What the work shows at the level of the full study, not this receptor alone: Most TCR sequences were seen in very few donors, while some public TCRs were found in many individuals. Correlated functional status among segregating V segments might be attributable to linkage disequilibrium, but an unknown experimental factor could not be ruled out. The sequencing pipeline was judged likely to have produced a cluster of highly shared sequence variants as a technical artifact. Immune exposure information for the cohort was limited to CMV serostatus. A few of the identified cytomegalovirus-associated TCR beta chains were confirmed in vitro to be specific for cytomegalovirus antigens. In a later genetic analysis, a missense DCLRE1C variant was associated with V-gene and J-gene trimming of TCR beta chains, and the association was replicated in an independent cohort. In a later analysis, HLA-associated TCR beta chains showed more clonal expansion and lower generation probabilities than non-associated chains that were equally common. A further reported finding was that TCR beta sequences accurately predicted the HLA-A and HLA-B alleles for most subjects in the first cohort. In a later analysis, TCR association rates were found to vary across HLA loci, with the most associated TCRs seen for DRB1 alleles and the fewest for HLA-C alleles. Presence/absence analyses assumed roughly uniform sequencing depth across donors, an assumption that may not hold. Compared with the roughly 710-donor mean, donors in an Asian-associated ancestry cluster had fewer N-insertions in productive TCRs, according to a later genetic analysis. Most CMV-associated TCR beta chains appeared to be HLA-restricted in a later analysis, and the HLA associations seemed to be driven largely by CMV exposure. Because counts were too low, seventeen rarely observed V segments, including chromosome 9 orphons, were excluded from the earlier analysis of several hundred of the donors. A total of fewer than 200 TCR beta chains were listed by the study as associated with cytomegalovirus. Broadly in line with IMGT annotations, most TCR beta V segments showed up in productive rearrangements about 90% or about 30% of the time in an earlier analysis of 587 of the donors. A later analysis associated approximately 17,000 TCR beta sequences with specific HLA alleles at a false discovery rate of 0.05. Because some donors lacked HLA typing at each locus, the association tests relied only on the typed subset. This cohort had only TCR beta chains sequenced, and the lack of alpha or paired-chain data limited which features could be detected. When HLA alleles, especially DR and DQ, strongly co-occurred, attributing TCR associations to individual alleles was difficult. It was suggested by the authors that the approach could potentially be generalized to other disease states and immunological phenotypes. Some IMGT-functional V segments, including TRBV6-2 and TRBV6-3, could not be told apart with the 87-base-pair reads, so those segments were excluded. Cytomegalovirus status was reported to be diagnosed by the classifier with high specificity and sensitivity in both the original and validation cohorts. According to a later analysis, parvovirus B19, influenza, CMV and Epstein-Barr virus appeared linked to several top co-occurrence clusters.

The protocol used for the library was the immunoSEQ multiplex PCR assay. For the multiplex PCR, a mixture combining 60 forward primers for TCR Vbeta segments and 13 reverse primers for TCR Jbeta segments was used. Amplification of the CDR3 region of rearranged TCR beta genes was performed with a multiplex PCR assay on genomic DNA. The Illumina HiSeq System was used to sequence the amplified TCR beta libraries as 87-base-pair reads. In the paper's pipeline: A later analysis tallied 70 million to 100 million unique TCR beta chains across the approximately 670 repertoires, and around 12 million of those chains were shared by two or more donors. Raw reads were error-corrected and collapsed into unique sequences by a nearest-neighbor algorithm in which closely related sequences were merged to remove PCR and sequencing errors. Alignment of CDR3 sequences to IMGT reference sequences was used to assign V, D and J gene segments. For a sequence to be retained, a match of at least six nucleotides was required to both a V gene segment and a J gene segment. Rearrangements were called productive when the CDR3 lacked stop codons and stayed in frame with V and J; all others were non-productive. Following IMGT convention, CDR3 was defined as the stretch from the second conserved V-encoded cysteine up to the conserved J-encoded phenylalanine. The earlier analysis of about 610 of the donors excluded any sequence lacking an unambiguous match to a single V gene segment. An earlier analysis of 550 to 650 of the donors classified V segments as functional when productive rearrangements were above 56.7% and as segregating when the standard deviation between donors was above 5%. A statistical classification framework was built for diagnosing cytomegalovirus status from the catalog of TCR beta chain sequences. In a later analysis, V and J genes were assigned by comparing TCR nucleotide sequences against IMGT/GENE-DB human TR gene sequences. The TCRdist pipeline was used in a later analysis to assign CDR3 sequences and most-parsimonious VDJ recombination scenarios. In a later analysis, every TCR beta chain was defined by the combination of its CDR3 amino acid sequence and its V-gene family, and reads without a unique V-gene family were dropped. As a way to deal with suspected cross-contamination and a sequencing artifact, a later analysis dropped hundreds of nucleotide sequences that were highly shared and had low generation probability. For each public chain, a later analysis derived a clonal expansion index from normalized ranks of inferred template counts within each repertoire. In a later analysis, generation probabilities were computed with a VDJ recombination model fitted to out-of-frame rearrangements, and the resulting probabilities were checked against IGoR. A later analysis scored TCR-TCR, TCR-HLA and TCR-CMV co-occurrence with hypergeometric tests, applying a repertoire-size bias correction to TCR pairs. A later analysis estimated false discovery rates by permuting HLA or CMV assignments 20 times. In a later analysis, co-occurring TCRs were grouped using DBSCAN, and TCRdist sequence similarity was added for clustering within HLA-allele-positive subsets. Repertoires with fewer than 30,000 or more than 120,000 public chains, plus five repertoires with anomalous nucleotide sharing, were excluded from co-occurrence clustering. Imported from immuneACCESS, the table was reduced by TCRdb to in-frame sequences with V and J called. These copies leave out some clones; in studies compared against another copy, an unresolved V gene accounts for under half, and the cause of the remainder is not known. Clonal size and the V and J genes are those of that table, whereas D and trimming came from the DNA. The sample has tens of thousands of clones on record, 65% to 85% of them singletons. Together, the top ten hold about 4% of the sample.

The sequenced sample was PBMCs. The clonotype comes from a man aged 50 to 59 in good health and CMV-seronegative. This chain joins TRBV11-1 to TRBJ1-1; possibly the D gene is TRBD1, per 6 matching bases. The DNA sequence is TGTGCCAGCAGCTTAGATGACAGGTTTAGCACTGAAGCTTTCTTT. Its product reads: CASSLDDRFSTEAFF.